The TCR beta chain described here comes from a study of blood T cell repertoires in COVID-19. As for the study in general: Acute and convalescent COVID-19 samples came from the United States, Italy and Spain.

Residents of 24 US areas, aged roughly 18 to 89 years, made up the participants. Participants were placed into cohorts based on the clinical history they reported. This CDR3 spans 14 amino acids. V was pared by 1 base and J by 4 bases, with 3 bases of the junction left unmatched. Germline V gene lookup returns CDR1 MNHNS and CDR2 SASEGT. Here immunoSEQ multiplex PCR was the method, and the copy in TCRdb shows in-frame clones only, minus some. The sample lists under 250,000 clones, more than 70% occurring once. This clonotype originated in a young man with acute COVID-19. The chain joins TRBV6-1 to TRBJ1-2; 7 bases align to TRBD1. The sequenced material came from PBMCs or T cells enriched from blood (not recorded which). In nucleotides, the CDR3 is TGTGCCAGCAGTGAAGGAGGGACAGTCTATGGCTACACCTTC. This sequence encodes CASSEGGTVYGYTF.